The sample holds a few counts of the clone carrying this T cell receptor (beta chain). This specimen belongs to a study of blood T cell repertoires in COVID-19. The CDR3 length is 11 residues. J was trimmed by 6 bases and V by 7 bases; bases with no gene match: 1. The germline V gene has CDR1 SGHRS and CDR2 YFSETQ. Some clones are missing from TCRdb's copy, which holds only in-frame ones; the method was immunoSEQ multiplex PCR. The sample contains around 150,000 clones, approximately 84% of which appear only once. The sample was peripheral blood. This sequence joins TRBV5-1 and TRBJ2-3; 8 bases line up with TRBD1. The receptor's source is a woman of 80 years or more with acute or convalescent COVID-19. In DNA, the CDR3 is TGCGCCAGCCAGGGGGCTGATACGCAGTATTTT. Its protein is CASQGADTQYF.